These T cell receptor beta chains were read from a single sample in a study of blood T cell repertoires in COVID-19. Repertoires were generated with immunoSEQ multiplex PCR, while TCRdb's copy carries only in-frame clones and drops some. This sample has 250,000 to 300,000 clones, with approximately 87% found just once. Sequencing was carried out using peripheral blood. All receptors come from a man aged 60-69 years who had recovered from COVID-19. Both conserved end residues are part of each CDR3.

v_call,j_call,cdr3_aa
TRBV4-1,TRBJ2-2,CASSQDQAGTTTGELFF
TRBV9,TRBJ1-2,CASSPGLGEGYGYTF
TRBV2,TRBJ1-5,CASSSDSLNQPQHF
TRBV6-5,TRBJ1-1,CASSYIGVGGGTEAFF
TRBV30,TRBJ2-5,CAWNQGETQYF
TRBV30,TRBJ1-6,CAWGSRGDSPLHF
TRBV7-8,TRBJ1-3,CASSLAGTGTGNTIYF
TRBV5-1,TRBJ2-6,CASRAGVSGANVLTF
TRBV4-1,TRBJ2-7,CASSQVQGYEQYF
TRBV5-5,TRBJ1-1,CASGSGQGFAEAFF
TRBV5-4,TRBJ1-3,CASSLASGAAGNTIYF
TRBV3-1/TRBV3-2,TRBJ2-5,CASSQSGTGKETQYF
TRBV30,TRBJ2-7,CAWSGGASGYEQYF
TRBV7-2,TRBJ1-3,CASGDRARGNTIYF
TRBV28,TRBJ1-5,CASSLGPLQGRNQPQHF
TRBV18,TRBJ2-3,CASSPVAGDLDTQYF
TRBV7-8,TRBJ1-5,CASSWARDRGRNQPQHF
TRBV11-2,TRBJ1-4,CASSPGTGFEKLFF
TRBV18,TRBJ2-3,CASSPGASGRTTDTQYF
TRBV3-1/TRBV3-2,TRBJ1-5,CASSQGSRQPQHF
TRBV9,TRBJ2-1,CASSVTSGGYNEQFF
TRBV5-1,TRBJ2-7,CASSGGTGTDEQYF
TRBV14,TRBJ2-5,CASSPRGAGGETQYF